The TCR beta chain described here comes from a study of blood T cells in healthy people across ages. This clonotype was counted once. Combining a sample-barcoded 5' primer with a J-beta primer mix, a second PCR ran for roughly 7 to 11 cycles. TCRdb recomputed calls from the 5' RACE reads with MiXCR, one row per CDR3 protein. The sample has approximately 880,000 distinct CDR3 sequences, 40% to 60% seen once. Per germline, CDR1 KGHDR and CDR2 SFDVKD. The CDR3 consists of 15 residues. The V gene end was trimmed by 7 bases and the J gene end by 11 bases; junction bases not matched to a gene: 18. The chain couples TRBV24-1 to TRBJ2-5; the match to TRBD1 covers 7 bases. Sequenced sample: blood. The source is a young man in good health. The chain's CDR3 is CATSVPGQVDNEQYF. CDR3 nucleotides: TGTGCCACCAGCGTCCCAGGACAGGTAGACAATGAGCAGTACTTC.